The 15 T cell receptor beta chains presented below share a single source sample, sequenced in a study of T cells in Graves' hyperthyroidism and ophthalmopathy. TCR beta CDR3 region amplification was performed from RNA transcripts. When the TCR CDR3 underwent first-round RT-PCR, the HTBI primer set was used. TCRdb called the multiplex PCR reads again in MiXCR, with one record for every CDR3 protein. Of 600,000 or so distinct CDR3 sequences in the sample, 40% to 55% are singletons; the top ten hold about 8.2%. Specimen: peripheral blood or thyroid tissue (not recorded which). The receptor source for this set is a woman under 30 with Graves' hyperthyroidism.

This clonotype was seen a few times. This chain's CDR3 is CATAPGGNTIYF. The CDR3 region has the DNA TGTGCCACAGCCCCTGGGGGAAACACCATATATTTT. V and J are TRBV19 and TRBJ1-3; D is undetermined. The V gene's germline CDR1 is LNHDA and CDR2 SQIVND (reference sequence). The CDR3 length is 12 residues. Between the trimmed V and J ends, which lost 10 bases and 4 bases, there was a span of 11 bases.

V usage is TRBV7-3 and J usage is TRBJ1-6, with D perhaps matching TRBD1 (6 bases). V lost 4 bases, J lost 8 bases, and 9 bases lay in between. CDR3 length equals 13 residues. Germline-derived CDR1 and CDR2 are SGHTA and FQGTGA. This CDR3 is CASSSHRDSPLHF. DNA for the CDR3: TGTGCCAGCAGCTCCCACAGGGATTCACCCCTCCACTTT.

The table lists this clonotype with a few counts. The rearrangement links TRBV20-1 to TRBJ1-5; no clear D gene. CDR3 size: 13 residues. The germline CDR1 and CDR2 sequences are DFQATT and SNEGSKA (reference sequence). Trimming removed 6 bases from V and 7 bases from J, with 16 bases in between. The CDR3 coding sequence is TGCAGTGCCCCTGACCCCTCGGGCCAGCCCCAGCATTTT. This sequence encodes CSAPDPSGQPQHF.

This chain uses TRBV29-1 with TRBJ2-2; D is ambiguous. Germline V gene data show CDR1 as SQVTM and CDR2 as ANQGSEA. V was shortened by 4 bases and J by 8 bases, with 8 bases between the two germline ends. The CDR3 runs 11 residues. CDR3 coding DNA: TGCAGCGTTGCTGAGTTAGGGGAGCTGTTTTTT. Translated, it gives CSVAELGELFF.

The chain carries TRBV20-1 and TRBJ2-7, with 14 nucleotides matching TRBD2. The ends lost 5 bases at V and 2 bases at J; junction bases unmatched: 2. Germline V gives CDR1 DFQATT, CDR2 SNEGSKA (reference sequence). The CDR3 contains 14 residues. In nucleotides, the CDR3 is TGCAGTGCTGGGACTAGCGGGAGTGCCTACGAGCAGTACTTC. Its protein is CSAGTSGSAYEQYF.

CDR3: CASSPGSGTTNEKLFF. CDR3 DNA sequence: TGTGCCAGCAGCCCAGGGTCCGGGACAACTAATGAAAAACTGTTTTTT. V gene TRBV11-2 combines with J gene TRBJ1-4; tentatively, D is TRBD1 (5 bases). This CDR3 has 16 residues. Trimming took off 5 bases at V and 0 bases at J, with 13 bases between the two ends. Germline values: CDR1 SGHAT, CDR2 FQNNGV.

V usage is TRBV5-1 and J usage is TRBJ2-7; D not resolved. CDR3 length equals 15 residues. Germline V gives CDR1 SGHRS, CDR2 YFSETQ. Trimming removed 4 bases from V and 3 bases from J, with 17 bases in between. Here the CDR3 reads CASSRGTETYYEQYF. DNA of the CDR3: TGCGCCAGCAGCCGAGGCACGGAAACTTACTACGAGCAGTACTTC. Combining the CDR3 with reference TRBV5-1 and TRBJ2-7 gives the whole variable domain KAGVTQTPRYLIKTRGQQVTLSCSPISGHRSVSWYQQTPGQGLQFLFEYFSETQRNKGNFPGRFSGRQFSNSRSEMNVSTLELGDSALYLCASSRGTETYYEQYFGPGTRLTVT.

The genes are TRBV12-3 or TRBV12-4 and TRBJ2-7, with 10 bases matching TRBD2. The DNA matches TRBJ2-1 better at its end, which makes the J call doubtful. The CDR3 is made up of 15 amino acids. The CDR3 is CASSESLAGDNEQFF. CDR3 DNA sequence: TGTGCCAGCAGTGAATCGCTAGCGGGAGACAATGAGCAGTTCTTC.

The table lists this clonotype with many counts. This chain connects TRBV7-3 to TRBJ2-5, with D perhaps given as TRBD1 or TRBD2 (6 bases each). Germline CDR1 is SGHTA and CDR2 is FQGTGA. The CDR3 is 14 amino acids. Trimming shortened V by 5 bases and J by 1 base, and 11 bases separated the two germline ends. CDR3 in amino acids: CASSHGGSQETQYF. Written as DNA, the CDR3 is TGTGCCAGCAGCCACGGGGGCAGCCAAGAGACCCAGTACTTC.

This clonotype has ten or more counts. This chain links TRBV29-1 with TRBJ2-7; D ambiguous. The CDR3 contains 13 residues. Deletions cut 4 bases from V and 2 bases from J, with 12 bases between. Looked up from germline, CDR1 is SQVTM and CDR2 is ANQGSEA. As DNA, the CDR3 is TGCAGCGTTGGTAGACACAACACCTACGAGCAGTACTTC. Its protein is CSVGRHNTYEQYF.

This clonotype was counted between two and nine times. This chain joins TRBV20-1 and TRBJ2-7; D is tentatively TRBD1 or TRBD2 (6 bases each). Germline V lookup: CDR1 DFQATT, CDR2 SNEGSKA (reference sequence). V was trimmed by 3 bases and J by 5 bases, leaving 14 bases between them. The CDR3 runs to 13 residues. The CDR3 here is CSARHTGANEQYF. CDR3 coding DNA: TGCAGTGCTAGGCATACGGGGGCGAACGAGCAGTACTTC.

This clonotype was recorded a few times. DNA for the CDR3: TGCAGTGCTAGAGTGTTGGACACATCATATAGCAATCAGCCCCAGCATTTT. This gives the protein CSARVLDTSYSNQPQHF. This rearrangement joins TRBV20-1 to TRBJ1-5; D is possibly TRBD1 (5 bases). Trimming pared 1 base from V and 0 bases from J, leaving 16 bases between. The length of the CDR3 is 17 residues. Germline CDR1 DFQATT, CDR2 SNEGSKA (reference sequence).

J is TRBJ1-2 and V is TRBV7-8; D not certain. This CDR3 spans 15 amino acids. CDR1 is SGHVS, CDR2 FQNEAQ, per germline. V lost 3 bases and J 0 bases, leaving 11 bases between the germline ends. In DNA, the CDR3 is TGTGCCAGCAGCTTTGGTAACAGAGCTAACTATGGCTACACCTTC. Its protein is CASSFGNRANYGYTF. The full variable domain, rest sourced from reference TRBV7-8 and TRBJ1-2, is GAGVSQSPRYKVAKRGQDVALRCDPISGHVSLFWYQQALGQGPEFLTYFQNEAQLDKSGLPSDRFFAERPEGSVSTLKIQRTQQEDSAVYLCASSFGNRANYGYTFGSGTRLTVV.

The V call is TRBV11-2, the J call TRBJ1-1; TRBD1 agrees at 7 bases. The CDR3 loop spans 15 amino acids. Germline loops: CDR1 SGHAT, CDR2 FQNNGV. V was clipped by 6 bases and J by 1 base; unmatched bases: 8. As DNA, the CDR3 is TGTGCCAGCAGATCTACGGGACAGCCGAACACTGAAGCTTTCTTT. Translating gives CASRSTGQPNTEAFF.

The chain is built from TRBV7-2 and TRBJ2-7, with D perhaps TRBD2 (6 bases). The V gene's germline CDR1 is SGHTA and CDR2 FQGNSA. CDR3 length equals 14 residues. V was trimmed by 3 bases and J by 0 bases, leaving 9 bases between them. The CDR3: CASSLATSSYEQYF. The CDR3 DNA reads TGTGCCAGCAGCTTGGCGACTAGCTCCTACGAGCAGTACTTC.